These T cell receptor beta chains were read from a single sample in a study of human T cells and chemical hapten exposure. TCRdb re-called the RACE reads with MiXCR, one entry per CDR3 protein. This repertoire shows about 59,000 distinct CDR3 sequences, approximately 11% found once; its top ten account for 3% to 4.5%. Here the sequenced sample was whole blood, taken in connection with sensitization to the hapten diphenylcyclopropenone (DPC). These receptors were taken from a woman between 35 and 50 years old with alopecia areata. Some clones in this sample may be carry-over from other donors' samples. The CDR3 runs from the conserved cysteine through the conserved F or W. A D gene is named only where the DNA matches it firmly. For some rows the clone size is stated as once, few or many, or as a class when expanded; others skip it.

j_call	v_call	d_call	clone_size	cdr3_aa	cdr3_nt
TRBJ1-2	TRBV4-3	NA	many	CASSQELVSDGYTF	TGCGCCAGCAGCCAAGAATTGGTATCGGATGGCTACACCTTC
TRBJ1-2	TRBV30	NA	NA	CACNSLGIYGYTF	TGTGCCTGCAATTCCTTGGGAATCTATGGCTACACCTTC
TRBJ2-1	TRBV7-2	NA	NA	CASSLSGDFYNEQFF	TGTGCCAGCAGCCTAAGCGGAGACTTCTACAATGAGCAGTTCTTC
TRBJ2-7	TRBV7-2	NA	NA	CASSLSLRGISYEQYF	TGTGCCAGCAGCTTATCGCTCAGGGGAATCTCCTACGAGCAGTACTTC
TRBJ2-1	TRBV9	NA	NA	CASSLGGGSLDEQFF	TGTGCCAGCAGCCTAGGCGGGGGCAGCCTAGATGAGCAGTTCTTC
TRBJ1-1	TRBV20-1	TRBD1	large	CSASGETGENTEAFF	TGCAGTGCTAGCGGGGAGACAGGGGAGAACACTGAAGCTTTCTTT
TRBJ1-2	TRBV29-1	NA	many	CSVGRVTDGYTF	TGCAGCGTTGGTAGAGTGACGGATGGCTACACCTTC
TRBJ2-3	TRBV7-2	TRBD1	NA	CASSGGQPTDTQYF	TGTGCCAGCAGCGGGGGACAGCCCACAGATACGCAGTATTTT
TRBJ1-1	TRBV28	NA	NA	CASSQPLNTEAFF	TGTGCCAGCAGCCAACCCCTGAACACTGAAGCTTTCTTT
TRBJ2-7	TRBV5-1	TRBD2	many	CASSGRLAGGRMQYF	TGCGCCAGCAGCGGACGACTAGCGGGAGGTCGGATGCAGTACTTC
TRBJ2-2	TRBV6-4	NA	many	CASSDSLDGAGELFF	TGTGCCAGCAGTGACTCCCTAGACGGCGCCGGGGAGCTGTTTTTT
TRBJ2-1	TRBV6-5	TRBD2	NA	CASTESALAGGNYNEQFF	TGTGCCAGCACCGAATCCGCCCTAGCGGGAGGAAACTACAATGAGCAGTTCTTC
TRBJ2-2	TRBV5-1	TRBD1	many	CASSPGTGVTTGELFF	TGCGCCAGCAGCCCCGGGACAGGGGTCACCACCGGGGAGCTGTTTTTT
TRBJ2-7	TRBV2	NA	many	CASSRQAYEQYF	TGTGCCAGCAGTCGACAGGCCTACGAGCAGTACTTC
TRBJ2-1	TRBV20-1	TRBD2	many	CSARPLAGPYNEQFF	TGCAGTGCTAGGCCCCTAGCGGGACCGTACAATGAGCAGTTCTTC
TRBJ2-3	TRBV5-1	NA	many	CASTPTGFTDTQYF	TGCGCCAGCACCCCTACAGGGTTCACAGATACGCAGTATTTT
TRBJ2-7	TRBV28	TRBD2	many	CASSPPGTTTYEQYF	TGTGCCAGCAGTCCTCCCGGGACTACTACCTACGAGCAGTACTTC
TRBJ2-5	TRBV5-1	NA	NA	CASSQAVSKGETQYF	TGCGCCAGCAGCCAGGCGGTCTCGAAGGGAGAGACCCAGTACTTC
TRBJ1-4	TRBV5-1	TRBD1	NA	CASSLVTGRTNEKLFF	TGCGCCAGCAGCTTGGTGACAGGGAGAACTAATGAAAAACTGTTTTTT
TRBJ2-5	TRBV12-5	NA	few	CASGLTETQYF	TGTGCTAGTGGTTTAACCGAGACCCAGTACTTC
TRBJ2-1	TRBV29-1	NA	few	CSVVPLDKAQYNEQFF	TGCAGCGTTGTCCCTCTTGACAAGGCCCAGTACAATGAGCAGTTCTTC
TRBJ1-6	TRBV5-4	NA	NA	CASSLVRGQRNSPLHF	TGTGCCAGCAGCTTGGTACGGGGGCAGAGAAATTCACCCCTCCACTTT
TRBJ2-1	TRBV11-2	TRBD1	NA	CASSTGQGRAYPF	TGTGCCAGCAGCACGGGACAGGGCAGGGCTTACCCCTTC
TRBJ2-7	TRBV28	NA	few	CASSSRLSYEQYF	TGTGCCAGCAGTTCGCGGCTCTCCTACGAGCAGTACTTC
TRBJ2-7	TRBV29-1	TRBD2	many	CSVAVGLAGDEQYF	TGCAGCGTTGCGGTTGGACTAGCGGGAGACGAGCAGTACTTC
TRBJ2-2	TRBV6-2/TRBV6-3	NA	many	CASSLQRANTGELFF	TGTGCCAGCAGCCTCCAGCGGGCGAACACCGGGGAGCTGTTTTTT
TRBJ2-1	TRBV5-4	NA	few	CASTPDASAGNEQFF	TGTGCCAGCACCCCCGACGCTAGCGCCGGGAATGAGCAGTTCTTC
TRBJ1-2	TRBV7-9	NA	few	CASSLAVQIIGYTF	TGTGCCAGCAGCTTAGCGGTACAGATTATTGGCTACACCTTC
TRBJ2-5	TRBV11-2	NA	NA	CASSRRTVDSETQYF	TGTGCCAGCAGCCGCCGGACAGTGGATTCCGAGACCCAGTACTTC
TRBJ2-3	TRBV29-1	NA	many	CSVLAAPIITDTQYF	TGCAGCGTCCTGGCGGCTCCGATAATTACAGATACGCAGTATTTT
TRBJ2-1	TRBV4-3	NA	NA	CASSQGSGWFNEQFF	TGCGCCAGCAGCCAAGGGAGCGGGTGGTTCAATGAGCAGTTCTTC
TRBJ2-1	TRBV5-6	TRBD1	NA	CASRRDRYGEQFF	TGTGCCAGCAGACGGGACAGATACGGTGAGCAGTTCTTC
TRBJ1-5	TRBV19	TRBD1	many	CASSIYDRDKPQHF	TGTGCCAGTAGTATCTATGACAGGGACAAGCCCCAGCATTTT
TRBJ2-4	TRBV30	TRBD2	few	CAWGLAGVSKNIQYF	TGTGCCTGGGGGCTAGCGGGAGTATCCAAAAACATTCAGTACTTC
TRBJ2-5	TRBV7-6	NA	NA	CASSLRSGGTQYF	TGTGCCAGCAGCTTAAGAAGTGGGGGGACCCAGTACTTC
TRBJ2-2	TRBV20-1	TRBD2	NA	CSARGSSGRYTGELFF	TGCAGTGCTAGAGGAAGTAGCGGGAGGTACACCGGGGAGCTGTTTTTT
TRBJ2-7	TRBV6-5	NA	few	CASSSRGRGGEQYF	TGTGCCAGCAGTTCCCGGGGCCGAGGTGGCGAGCAGTACTTC
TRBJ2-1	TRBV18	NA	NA	CASSPPVRDEQFF	TGTGCCAGCTCACCACCGGTCAGGGATGAGCAGTTCTTC
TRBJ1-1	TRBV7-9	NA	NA	CASSFTLGGVGHTEAFF	TGTGCCAGCAGCTTTACCCTAGGTGGGGTTGGGCACACTGAAGCTTTCTTT
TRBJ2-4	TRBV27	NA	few	CASPIQQGGAKNIQYF	TGTGCCAGCCCCATACAGCAGGGGGGGGCCAAAAACATTCAGTACTTC
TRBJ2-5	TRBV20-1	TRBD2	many	CSATSGADQETQYF	TGCAGTGCTACTAGCGGCGCAGACCAAGAGACCCAGTACTTC
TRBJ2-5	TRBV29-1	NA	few	CSVEGAREGQETQYF	TGCAGCGTTGAGGGGGCCAGGGAGGGACAAGAGACCCAGTACTTC
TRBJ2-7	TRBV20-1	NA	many	CSAPEGLYEQYF	TGCAGTGCGCCCGAAGGCCTCTACGAGCAGTACTTC
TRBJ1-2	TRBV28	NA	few	CASSQGRNYGYTF	TGTGCCAGCAGCCAGGGACGGAACTATGGCTACACCTTC
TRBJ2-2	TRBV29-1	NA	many	CSVERGLASGGELFF	TGCAGCGTTGAGAGGGGATTAGCCTCCGGCGGGGAGCTGTTTTTT
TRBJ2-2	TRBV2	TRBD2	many	CASRAGLAGGPSIGELFF	TGTGCCAGCAGAGCCGGACTAGCGGGAGGGCCCTCAATCGGGGAGCTGTTTTTT
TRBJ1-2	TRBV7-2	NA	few	CASSLVRSPGGSGYTF	TGTGCCAGCAGCTTAGTTAGGAGCCCGGGAGGCTCTGGCTACACCTTC
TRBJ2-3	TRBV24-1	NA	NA	CATSDFSRGFSDTQYF	TGTGCCACCAGTGATTTCAGCCGCGGGTTCTCAGATACGCAGTATTTT